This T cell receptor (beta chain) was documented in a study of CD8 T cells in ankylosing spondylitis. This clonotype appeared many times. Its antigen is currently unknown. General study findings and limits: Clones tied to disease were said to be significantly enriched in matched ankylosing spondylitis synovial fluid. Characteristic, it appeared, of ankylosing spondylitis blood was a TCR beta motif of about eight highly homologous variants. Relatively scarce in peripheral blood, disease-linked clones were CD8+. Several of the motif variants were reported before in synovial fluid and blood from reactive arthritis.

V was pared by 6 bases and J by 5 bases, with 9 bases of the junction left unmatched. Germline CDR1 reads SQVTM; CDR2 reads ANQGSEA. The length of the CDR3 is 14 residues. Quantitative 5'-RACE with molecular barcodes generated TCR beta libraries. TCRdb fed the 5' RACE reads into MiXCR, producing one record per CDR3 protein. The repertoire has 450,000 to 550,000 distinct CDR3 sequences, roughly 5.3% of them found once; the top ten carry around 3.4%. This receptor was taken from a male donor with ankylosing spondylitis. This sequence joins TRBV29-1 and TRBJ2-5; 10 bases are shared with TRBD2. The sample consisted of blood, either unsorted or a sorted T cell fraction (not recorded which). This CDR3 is CSVALLAGWETQYF. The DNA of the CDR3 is TGCAGCGTAGCCTTACTAGCGGGGTGGGAGACCCAGTACTTC.